The TCR beta chain described here comes from a study of T-cell memory formation after mild COVID-19. Study results and caveats: Some responding clones appeared in pre-infection memory, suggesting cross-reactive memory joined.

MiXCR, run by TCRdb on the 5' RACE reads, gives a single entry per CDR3 protein. The sample includes approximately 400,000 distinct CDR3 sequences, roughly 18% of them seen just once. Of note for this clonotype: As yet, its antigen is unknown.

The V segment lost 5 bases and the J segment 9 bases; nucleotides outside the gene matches: 5. Germline V gene lookup returns CDR1 MDHEN and CDR2 SYDVKM. The CDR3 contains 15 residues. Sequencing was done on a sample of PBMCs or a T cell subset sorted from them (not recorded which). The V and J genes are TRBV28 and TRBJ1-6; 12 positions match TRBD1. This receptor was identified in a man between 18 and 35 years old who had mild COVID-19 (a few samples of this study predate the infection). Cell type and time point are not known. This chain's CDR3 is CASSPGDRGLSPLHF. The CDR3 nucleotides read TGTGCCAGCAGTCCAGGGGACAGGGGGCTTTCACCCCTCCACTTT. Combining the CDR3 with reference TRBV28 and TRBJ1-6 gives the whole variable domain DVKVTQSSRYLVKRTGEKVFLECVQDMDHENMFWYRQDPGLGLRLIYFSYDVKMKEKGDIPEGYSVSREKKERFSLILESASTNQTSMYLCASSPGDRGLSPLHFGNGTRLTVT.